Shown below are 20 T cell receptor beta chains from a single sample sequenced in a study of CD8+ T cells in alopecia areata. Extracted RNA was reverse transcribed into cDNA, the sequencing template. Repertoires were generated with immunoSEQ multiplex PCR, while TCRdb's copy carries only in-frame clones and drops some. The table includes approximately 63,000 clones, approximately 61% detected once. The sequences come from CD8+ T cells sorted from blood, collected at week 0. These receptors came from a human donor with alopecia areata.

The genes are TRBV27 and TRBJ1-2, with 7 bases lining up with TRBD1. Trimming at V came to 5 bases and at J to 5 bases, leaving 11 bases not matched to a gene. This CDR3 is built from 15 residues. The germline gives CDR1 MNHEY, CDR2 SMNVEV (reference sequence). For the CDR3, the DNA is TGTGCCAGCAGTCCGAGTTATGGGACAGTTTATGGCTACACCTTC. As protein: CASSPSYGTVYGYTF.

To note about this clone: Compared with germline, one end of the junction differs, possibly owing to a read error. The V call is TRBV9, the J call TRBJ2-3, with 8 bases aligning to TRBD1. The CDR3 contains 19 residues. Germline CDR1 is SGDLS and CDR2 is YYNGEE. Written as DNA, the CDR3 is TGTGCCAGCAGCGCGAGGGCCAATATTCCCGGGACAGGAACAGATATGCAGTATTTT. Amino acids: CASSARANIPGTGTDMQYF.

V is TRBV4-3 and J is TRBJ2-1; tentatively, D is TRBD1 (5 bases). This CDR3 is 16 amino acids long. With 0 bases removed from V and 6 bases from J, the gap between germline ends came to 15 bases. Looked up from germline, CDR1 is LGHNA and CDR2 is YSLEER. The CDR3 DNA is TGCGCCAGCAGCCAAGAACCAGGGCGTATGGGCAATGAGCAGTTCTTC. Its translation is CASSQEPGRMGNEQFF.

Only one count was recorded for this clone. This chain uses TRBV4-1 with TRBJ2-1, with 7 bases that match TRBD2. Trimming took 4 bases from V and 7 from J; bases not matched to a gene: 4. Germline CDR1 reads MGHRA; CDR2 reads YSYEKL. The length of the CDR3 is 13 residues. The CDR3 loop reads CASSPGGGNEQFF. CDR3 DNA: TGCGCCAGCAGCCCGGGAGGTGGGAATGAGCAGTTCTTC.

DNA for the CDR3: TGTGCCAGCAGCCAATTCGGGGTATCTAGCACAGATACGCAGTATTTT. This sequence encodes CASSQFGVSSTDTQYF. J is TRBJ2-3 and V is TRBV14, with a weak D call TRBD2 (5 bases). This CDR3 spans 16 amino acids. The germline V gene encodes CDR1 SGHDN and CDR2 FVKESK. Trimming pared 2 bases from V and 0 bases from J, leaving 12 bases between.

Only a few counts were recorded for this clone. The chain employs TRBV4-1 and TRBJ2-3; possibly TRBD1 for D (5 bases). Trimming removed 7 bases from V and 3 bases from J, with 14 bases in between. The germline V gene encodes CDR1 MGHRA and CDR2 YSYEKL. This CDR3 is built from 14 residues. The CDR3 sequence is CASIRQGTTDTQYF. The CDR3 DNA sequence: TGCGCCAGCATCCGGCAGGGAACTACAGATACGCAGTATTTT.

The chain links TRBV13 to TRBJ2-5; possible D gene TRBD1, 5 bases. Germline V gene lookup returns CDR1 PRHDT and CDR2 FYEKMQ (reference sequence). This CDR3 spans 14 amino acids. Deletions cut 1 base from V and 3 bases from J, with 9 bases between. CDR3 bases: TGTGCCAGCAGCTTAGTAGTAGGGGAAGAGACCCAGTACTTC. This gives the protein CASSLVVGEETQYF.

The chain uses TRBV6-6 and TRBJ2-5; D unresolved. Germline values: CDR1 MNHNY, CDR2 SVGAGI (reference sequence). The CDR3 totals 14 residues. The V end was cut by 7 bases, the J end by 1 base, with 13 bases between. The CDR3 DNA sequence: TGTGCCAGCACCGCAACGGGCGTCCAAGAGACCCAGTACTTC. Translation: CASTATGVQETQYF.

The chain couples TRBV2 to TRBJ2-3; 7 bases line up with TRBD1. In germline, CDR1 is SNHLY, CDR2 FYNNEI. This CDR3 is built from 14 residues. V was pared by 9 bases and J by 4 bases, with 10 bases of the junction left unmatched. This chain's CDR3 is CARYRDRVADTQYF. The DNA of the CDR3 is TGTGCCAGATACCGAGACAGGGTCGCAGATACGCAGTATTTT.

V usage is TRBV30 and J usage is TRBJ1-1, with D perhaps matching TRBD1 (6 bases). CDR1 is GTSNPN, CDR2 SVGIG, per germline (reference sequence). This CDR3 contains 12 residues. V was clipped by 5 bases and J by 1 base, with 8 bases between them. The CDR3, as DNA: TGTGCCTGGGGACAGACGAACACTGAAGCTTTCTTT. Its translation: CAWGQTNTEAFF.

This clone was counted a single time. This chain uses TRBV2 with TRBJ2-7, with TRBD1 as a possible D gene (6 bases). The CDR3 runs to 14 residues. Germline loops: CDR1 SNHLY, CDR2 FYNNEI. V lost 7 bases to trimming and J lost 0 bases, with 13 bases between them. Here the CDR3 DNA reads TGTGCCAGCACCGCAGGGGCACTCTCCTACGAGCAGTACTTC. It is translated as CASTAGALSYEQYF.

The J gene is TRBJ2-7, the V gene TRBV29-1; D not resolved. There are 12 residues in the CDR3. V was shortened by 6 bases and J by 0 bases, with 9 bases between the two germline ends. Germline V gene lookup returns CDR1 SQVTM and CDR2 ANQGSEA. The CDR3 sequence is CSVDTDSYEQYF. The CDR3 nucleotides are TGCAGCGTCGACACCGACTCCTACGAGCAGTACTTC.

The chain has TRBV6-6 and TRBJ2-5; D remains ambiguous. In germline, CDR1 is MNHNY, CDR2 SVGAGI (reference sequence). The germline V and J ends were trimmed by 0 bases and 3 bases, with 8 bases remaining between them. The CDR3 has 14 amino acids. In nucleotides, the CDR3 is TGTGCCAGCAGTTACTCGAGCCGTGAAGAGACCCAGTACTTC. It codes for CASSYSSREETQYF.

This clone was found a few times. This chain links TRBV29-1 with TRBJ2-2; D possibly uses TRBD1 or TRBD2 (6 bases each). The CDR3 totals 12 residues. Germline V CDR1 and CDR2: SQVTM, ANQGSEA. Trimming removed 3 bases from V and 7 bases from J, with 9 bases in between. The CDR3, as DNA: TGCAGCGTTGACGGGGGCGGCGGGGAGCTGTTTTTT. Translating gives CSVDGGGGELFF.

This clone was seen more than once but under ten times. The gene calls are TRBV29-1 and TRBJ1-3; possible D gene TRBD1, 5 bases. Germline CDR1 and CDR2: SQVTM and ANQGSEA. The ends were cut back, 3 bases at V and 3 bases at J, with 12 bases in the middle. The CDR3 totals 14 residues. CDR3 bases: TGCAGCGTTGATGCGGGGGTCTATGGAAACACCATATATTTT. Translated, it gives CSVDAGVYGNTIYF.

The genes are TRBV27 and TRBJ1-5; possibly TRBD1 for D (6 bases). CDR3 length: 15 residues. V lost 2 bases and J lost 0, with 8 bases in between. Germline CDR1 MNHEY, CDR2 SMNVEV (reference sequence). DNA for the CDR3: TGTGCCAGCAGTTTAACAGGGATTAGCAATCAGCCCCAGCATTTT. This sequence encodes CASSLTGISNQPQHF.

V and J are TRBV29-1 and TRBJ2-1; 9 bases line up with TRBD2. The CDR3 is 16 amino acids. CDR1 and CDR2 from the germline V gene are SQVTM and ANQGSEA. Trimming cost V 3 bases and J 4 bases; bases outside gene matches: 10. The DNA for the CDR3 is TGCAGCGTTGAGTCTATCTCTAGCGGGGTTTACAATGAGCAGTTCTTC. This translates into CSVESISSGVYNEQFF.

J is TRBJ1-5 and V is TRBV2; D not resolved. CDR1 and CDR2 from the germline V gene are SNHLY and FYNNEI. Trimming took 5 bases from V and 0 from J, leaving 20 bases between them. The CDR3 has 18 residues. In DNA, the CDR3 is TGTGCCAGCAGTTCTTTACTAAGCGGTTTCGATAGCAATCAGCCCCAGCATTTT. Translation gives CASSSLLSGFDSNQPQHF.

The genes are TRBV5-6 and TRBJ2-1; possibly TRBD2 for D (6 bases). This CDR3 spans 14 amino acids. The V and J ends lost 5 bases and 5 bases respectively, with 14 bases between them. Germline values: CDR1 SGHDT, CDR2 YYEEEE. This chain's CDR3 is CASSVRRADNEQFF. The CDR3 nucleotides are TGTGCCAGCAGTGTCAGGAGGGCCGACAATGAGCAGTTCTTC.

The V call is TRBV7-9, the J call TRBJ2-5, with a tentative D call TRBD1 (6 bases). The CDR3 contains 14 residues. Germline CDR1 and CDR2: SEHNR and FQNEAQ (reference sequence). V lost 4 bases and J lost 5, with 14 bases in between. CDR3: CASSSLQGLETQYF. The CDR3 DNA reads as TGTGCCAGCAGCTCCCTGCAGGGGTTGGAGACCCAGTACTTC.